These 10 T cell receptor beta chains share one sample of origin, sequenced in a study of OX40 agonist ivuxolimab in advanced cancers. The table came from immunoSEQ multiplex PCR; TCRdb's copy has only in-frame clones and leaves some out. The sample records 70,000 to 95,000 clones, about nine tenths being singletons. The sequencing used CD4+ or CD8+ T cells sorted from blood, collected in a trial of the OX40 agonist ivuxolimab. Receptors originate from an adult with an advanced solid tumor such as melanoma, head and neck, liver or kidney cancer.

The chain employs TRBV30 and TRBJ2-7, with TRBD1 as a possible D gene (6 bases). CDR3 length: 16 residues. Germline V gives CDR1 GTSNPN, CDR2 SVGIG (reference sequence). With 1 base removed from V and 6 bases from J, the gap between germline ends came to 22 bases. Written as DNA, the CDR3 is TGTGCCTGGAGTGAAGGGGCAACAGGGCCCTTTGGCGAGCAGTACTTC. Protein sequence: CAWSEGATGPFGEQYF.

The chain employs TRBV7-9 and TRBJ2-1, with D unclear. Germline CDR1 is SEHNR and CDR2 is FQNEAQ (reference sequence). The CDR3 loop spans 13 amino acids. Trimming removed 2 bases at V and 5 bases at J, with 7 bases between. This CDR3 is CASSLKQNNEQFF. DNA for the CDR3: TGTGCCAGCAGCTTAAAGCAGAACAATGAGCAGTTCTTC.

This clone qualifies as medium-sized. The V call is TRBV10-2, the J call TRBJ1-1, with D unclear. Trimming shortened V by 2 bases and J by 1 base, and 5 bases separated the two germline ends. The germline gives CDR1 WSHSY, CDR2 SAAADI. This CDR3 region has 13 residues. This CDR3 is CASSEAGNTEAFF. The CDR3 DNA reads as TGCGCCAGCAGTGAGGCGGGGAACACTGAAGCTTTCTTT.

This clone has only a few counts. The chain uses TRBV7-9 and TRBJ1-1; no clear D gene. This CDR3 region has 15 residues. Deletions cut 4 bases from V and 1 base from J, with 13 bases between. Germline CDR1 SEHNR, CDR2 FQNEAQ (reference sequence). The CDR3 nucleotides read TGTGCCAGCAGCTCTAGGGCCGGGGAGAACACTGAAGCTTTCTTT. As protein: CASSSRAGENTEAFF.

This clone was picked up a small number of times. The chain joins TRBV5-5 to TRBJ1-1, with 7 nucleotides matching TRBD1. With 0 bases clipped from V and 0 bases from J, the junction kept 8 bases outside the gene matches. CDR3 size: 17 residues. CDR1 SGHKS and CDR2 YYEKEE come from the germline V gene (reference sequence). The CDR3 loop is CASSLGPTGTMNTEAFF. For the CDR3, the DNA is TGTGCCAGCAGCTTGGGACCGACAGGGACCATGAACACTGAAGCTTTCTTT.

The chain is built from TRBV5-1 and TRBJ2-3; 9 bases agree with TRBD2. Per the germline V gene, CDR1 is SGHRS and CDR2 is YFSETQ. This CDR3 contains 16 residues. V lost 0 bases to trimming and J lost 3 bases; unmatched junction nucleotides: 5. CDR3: CASSLGRSGGTDTQYF. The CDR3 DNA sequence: TGCGCCAGCAGCTTGGGCCGGAGCGGGGGGACAGATACGCAGTATTTT.

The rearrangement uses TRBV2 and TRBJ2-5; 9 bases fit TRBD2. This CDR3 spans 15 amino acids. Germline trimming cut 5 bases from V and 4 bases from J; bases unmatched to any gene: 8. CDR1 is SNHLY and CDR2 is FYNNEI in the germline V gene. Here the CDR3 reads CASSYSGSVPETQYF. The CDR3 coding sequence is TGTGCCAGCAGTTATAGCGGGAGCGTCCCAGAGACCCAGTACTTC.

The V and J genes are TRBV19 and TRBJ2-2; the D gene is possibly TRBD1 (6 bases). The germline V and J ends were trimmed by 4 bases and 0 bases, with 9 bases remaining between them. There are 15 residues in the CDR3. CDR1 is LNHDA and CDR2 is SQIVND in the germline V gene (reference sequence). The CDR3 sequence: CASSTRTANTGELFF. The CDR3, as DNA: TGTGCCAGTAGTACCAGGACAGCGAACACCGGGGAGCTGTTTTTT.

DNA for the CDR3: TGTGCCAGCACCCCCTCTATGGGCACAGATACGCAGTATTTT. It yields the protein CASTPSMGTDTQYF. The V gene is TRBV9, the J gene TRBJ2-3; no clear D gene. Trimming shortened V by 6 bases and J by 1 base, and 12 bases separated the two germline ends. CDR1 and CDR2 (germline): SGDLS, YYNGEE. The CDR3 has 14 residues.

Here the CDR3 reads CASSLASSGAPQETQYF. CDR3 bases: TGTGCCAGCAGCTTAGCCTCTAGCGGAGCACCGCAAGAGACCCAGTACTTC. The rearrangement joins TRBV11-2 to TRBJ2-5; 7 bases are a match to TRBD2. J gave up 2 bases and V 1 base, and 10 bases lay outside the gene matches. Germline CDR1 is SGHAT and CDR2 is FQNNGV. The CDR3 has 17 amino acids.